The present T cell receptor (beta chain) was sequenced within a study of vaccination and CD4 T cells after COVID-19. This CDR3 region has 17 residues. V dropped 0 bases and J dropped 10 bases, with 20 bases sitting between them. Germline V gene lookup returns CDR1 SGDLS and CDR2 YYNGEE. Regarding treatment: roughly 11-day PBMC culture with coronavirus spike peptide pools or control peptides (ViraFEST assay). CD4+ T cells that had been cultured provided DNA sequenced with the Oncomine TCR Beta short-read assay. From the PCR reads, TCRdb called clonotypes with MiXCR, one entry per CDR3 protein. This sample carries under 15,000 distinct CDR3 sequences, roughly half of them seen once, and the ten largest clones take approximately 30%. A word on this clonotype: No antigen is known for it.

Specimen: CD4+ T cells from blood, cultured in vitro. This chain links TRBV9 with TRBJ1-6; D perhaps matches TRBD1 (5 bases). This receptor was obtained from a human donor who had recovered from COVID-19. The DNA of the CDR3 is TGTGCCAGCAGCGTAGAGTCTTACGGGGGAAGGGGCTCACCCCTCCACTTT. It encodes CASSVESYGGRGSPLHF. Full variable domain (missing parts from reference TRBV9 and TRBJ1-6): DSGVTQTPKHLITATGQRVTLRCSPRSGDLSVYWYQQSLDQGLQFLIQYYNGEERAKGNILERFSAQQFPDLHSELNLSSLELGDSALYFCASSVESYGGRGSPLHFGNGTRLTVT.